What follows is one TCR beta chain and its context. The data stem from a study of OX40 agonist ivuxolimab in advanced cancers. Study background: At doses from 0.01 to 10 mg/kg, patients were given intravenous ivuxolimab every 2 weeks.

Germline V CDR1 and CDR2: MNHNS, SASEGT. The CDR3 totals 15 residues. V lost 5 bases to trimming and J lost 4 bases, with 15 bases between them. Blood sampling was done at baseline, cycle 4 day 1, and cycle 7 day 1. TCRdb's copy holds only in-frame clones and misses some; the assay was immunoSEQ multiplex PCR. The sample has some 70,000 clones, 84% seen once. The chain combines TRBV6-1 with TRBJ1-3; D remains unclear. The clonotype comes from an adult with an advanced solid tumor such as melanoma, head and neck, liver or kidney cancer. This specimen was CD4+ or CD8+ T cells sorted from blood, taken in a trial of the OX40 agonist ivuxolimab. DNA of the CDR3: TGTGCCAGCAGTCCACCCCGGGGAAAAGGAAACACCATATATTTT. Translation: CASSPPRGKGNTIYF.